This TCR beta chain came from a study of graft-versus-host responses after intestinal transplantation. Study-level information: Each patient got anti-thymocyte globulin induction, then tacrolimus and steroids for roughly 3 years.

Generated by immunoSEQ multiplex PCR, the TCRdb table keeps only in-frame clones and is missing some. The sample gives approximately 100,000 clones, under 90% of which show up once; around 0.11% is in the top ten. This clone was seen just once. Antigen unknown. Findings and caveats of the study: Graft-donor T cell macrochimerism coincided with high graft-versus-host to host-versus-graft clonal ratios in allografts. Maximum circulating GvH clone levels tracked with early post-transplant HvG decreases.

The CDR3 loop spans 15 amino acids. Per germline, CDR1 SGHTA and CDR2 FQGNSA. Trimming took 1 base from V and 9 from J, leaving 15 bases between them. Sequenced here: unstimulated CD4+ T cells sorted from spleen or lymph node cells, sampled before intestinal transplant. This chain uses TRBV7-2 with TRBJ1-4; D ambiguous. The sequence was collected from a human donor who received an intestinal transplant. CDR3 protein: CASSLERTAGKKLFF. The CDR3 DNA reads TGTGCCAGCAGCTTAGAGCGGACGGCGGGTAAAAAACTGTTTTTT. The variable domain in full, completed from reference TRBV7-2 and TRBJ1-4, reads GAGVSQSPSNKVTEKGKDVELRCDPISGHTALYWYRQSLGQGLEFLIYFQGNSAPDKSGLPSDRFSAERTGGSVSTLTIQRTQQEDSAVYLCASSLERTAGKKLFFGSGTQLSVL.